This T cell receptor (beta chain) was sequenced in a study of T-cell reconstitution after alpha-beta-depleted transplantation in children. Unique molecular identifiers were incorporated into the prepared TCRbeta library. TCRdb reprocessed the PCR reads with MiXCR, giving one entry per CDR3 protein. The sample lists about 500,000 distinct CDR3 sequences, about 31% occurring once. The germline CDR1 and CDR2 sequences are DFQATT and SNEGSKA (reference sequence). V was pared by 6 bases and J by 0 bases, with 14 bases between. The CDR3 consists of 14 residues. The source was PBMCs from the stem cell graft donor, collected from the stem cell graft. The sequence derives from a human donor who donated a stem cell graft to a child with aplastic anemia. The chain is built from TRBV20-1 and TRBJ1-1, with D perhaps matching TRBD1 (6 bases). CDR3 protein: CSARRTALNTEAFF. DNA of the CDR3: TGCAGTGCGAGGAGGACAGCATTGAACACTGAAGCTTTCTTT.